The 5 T cell receptor beta chains below were found in one sample sequenced in a study of blood T cell repertoires in COVID-19 (dated by TCRdb to between 2020 and 2021). Library preparation was by the immunoSEQ multiplex PCR assay. What TCRdb holds here is the immuneACCESS table cut down to in-frame rearrangements. Part of the clones is not present; checked against another copy, under half of the missing clones reflect an unresolved V gene, and the others are unexplained. The sample data list hundreds of thousands of clones, and roughly 89% of these were observed just once. Jointly, the top ten make up less than 9% of the sample. Sample: peripheral blood. The receptors derive from a woman aged 45-65 years with COVID-19, enrolled during active disease.

This chain links TRBV18 with TRBJ2-2; weak D call: TRBD1 (5 bases). This CDR3 spans 15 amino acids. Per germline, CDR1 KGHSH and CDR2 LQKENI. V lost 3 bases to trimming and J lost 3 bases, with 11 bases between them. The CDR3: CASSPPGLDTGELFF. CDR3 sequence (DNA): TGTGCCAGCTCACCGCCAGGGTTGGACACCGGGGAGCTGTTTTTT.

This sequence joins TRBV19 and TRBJ2-5; no firm D call. V was clipped by 1 base and J by 2 bases, with 11 bases between them. This CDR3 is built from 15 residues. Germline V CDR1 and CDR2: LNHDA, SQIVND (reference sequence). The CDR3 region has the DNA TGTGCCAGTAGTATAGGGCGGATACGTCAAGAGACCCAGTACTTC. It is translated as CASSIGRIRQETQYF.

The gene calls are TRBV20-1 and TRBJ1-1; D not resolved. CDR3 length: 11 amino acids. Trimming removed 8 bases at V and 8 bases at J, with 15 bases between. Germline V gives CDR1 DFQATT, CDR2 SNEGSKA (reference sequence). CDR3 nucleotide sequence: TGCAGTACACCTGGGCCTCAGGAAGCTTTCTTT. It codes for CSTPGPQEAFF.

J is TRBJ1-1 and V is TRBV18; D ambiguous. The CDR3 spans 14 residues. CDR1 is KGHSH, CDR2 LQKENI, per germline. Trimming shortened V by 2 bases and J by 3 bases, and 10 bases separated the two germline ends. CDR3 in amino acids: CASSPSPVDTEAFF. In nucleotides, the CDR3 is TGTGCCAGCTCACCATCCCCGGTTGACACTGAAGCTTTCTTT.

The chain combines TRBV6-1 with TRBJ1-1; D possibly corresponds to TRBD1 (5 bases). This CDR3 is 12 amino acids long. Germline V gives CDR1 MNHNS, CDR2 SASEGT. Deletions cut 2 bases from V and 10 bases from J, with 11 bases between. The CDR3, as DNA: TGTGCCAGCAGTGAATTAGCAGGGCGAGCTTTCTTT. This sequence encodes CASSELAGRAFF.